These 10 T cell receptor beta chains were sequenced from one sample in a study of blood T cells in healthy people across ages. Through a sample-barcoded 5' primer and a J-beta primer mix, a second PCR was run for roughly 7 to 11 cycles. TCRdb passed the 5' RACE reads through MiXCR, listing each CDR3 protein once. Of approximately 900,000 distinct CDR3 sequences detected, about 48% appear once; the ten largest clones hold over 10%. Sample: blood. The receptors originated from a man under 40 in good health.

CDR3 residues: CASSPLAERTDTQYF. CDR3 bases: TGTGCCAGCAGCCCACTAGCGGAGCGCACAGATACGCAGTATTTT. This chain links TRBV6-2 or TRBV6-3 with TRBJ2-3; 8 nucleotides line up with TRBD2. Germline CDR1 is MNHEY and CDR2 is SVGEGT. V was pared by 6 bases and J by 1 base, with 6 bases of the junction left unmatched. The CDR3 has 15 residues.

The chain combines TRBV6-6 with TRBJ2-3, with D perhaps matching TRBD2 (6 bases). The length of the CDR3 is 16 residues. Germline V gene sequence: CDR1 MNHNY, CDR2 SVGAGI (reference sequence). Trimming removed 7 bases from V and 3 bases from J, with 20 bases in between. CDR3 amino acids: CASTERVVDRTDTQYF. The CDR3 DNA sequence: TGTGCCAGCACCGAGCGGGTAGTCGACAGAACAGATACGCAGTATTTT.

This chain uses TRBV6-6 with TRBJ1-6; 9 positions match TRBD1. J lost 9 bases, V lost 3 bases, and 6 bases had no gene match. Germline values: CDR1 MNHNY, CDR2 SVGAGI (reference sequence). The CDR3 covers 15 residues. CDR3 DNA: TGTGCCAGCAGTTATGTCGAGACAGGGGGTTCACCCCTCCACTTT. Amino acids: CASSYVETGGSPLHF.

Only a few counts were recorded for this clonotype. One end of the junction is discordant with germline, which a read error may explain. The chain employs TRBV2 and TRBJ1-5, with 9 positions matching TRBD1. This CDR3 comprises 14 residues. Germline CDR1 SNHLY, CDR2 FYNNEI. The CDR3 DNA reads TGTGCCAGCACCCCGGGACAGGGCAACCAGCCCCAGCATTTT. It encodes CASTPGQGNQPQHF.

The chain couples TRBV6-2 or TRBV6-3 to TRBJ2-4; a possible D gene is TRBD1 (5 bases). Matching the DNA end better, TRBJ2-7 makes the J call doubtful. The CDR3 runs 13 residues. Germline loops: CDR1 MNHEY, CDR2 SVGEGT. CDR3 protein: CASSCRVRYEQYF. As DNA, the CDR3 is TGTGCCAGCAGTTGCAGGGTCCGCTACGAGCAGTACTTC.

This clonotype came up many times. The junction does not match germline at one end; this may be a read error. The V gene is TRBV20-1, the J gene TRBJ1-2; no definite D call. Germline values: CDR1 DFQATT, CDR2 SNEGSKA (reference sequence). This CDR3 region has 15 residues. CDR3 DNA: TGCAGTGCTCGAGAAGTGGAGGGTACTAACTATGGCTACACCTTC. Its protein is CSAREVEGTNYGYTF.

This clonotype showed up just a few times. This sequence joins TRBV10-2 and TRBJ2-1, with 9 bases identical to TRBD2. Germline CDR1 WSHSY, CDR2 SAAADI. This CDR3 has 14 residues. With V trimmed by 8 bases and J by 7 bases, 9 bases remained unmatched. As DNA, the CDR3 is TGCGCCAGCGGGGGGGAGCGGGAGGAGAATGAGCAGTTCTTC. Residues: CASGGEREENEQFF.

The chain combines TRBV9 with TRBJ2-2; possibly TRBD2 for D (5 bases). The germline CDR1 and CDR2 sequences are SGDLS and YYNGEE. This CDR3 is 16 amino acids long. Trimming pared 0 bases from V and 3 bases from J, leaving 12 bases between. CDR3 nucleotide sequence: TGTGCCAGCAGCGTAGAGGCTAGCTGGGACACCGGGGAGCTGTTTTTT. This codes for CASSVEASWDTGELFF.

V and J are TRBV12-3 or TRBV12-4 and TRBJ2-7, with D possibly matching TRBD2 (5 bases). The tail of the sequence fits TRBJ2-5 better, so the J call may be wrong. The CDR3 totals 14 residues. The CDR3 sequence is CASSATGSVETQYF. The CDR3 DNA reads as TGTGCCAGCAGTGCGACGGGATCCGTCGAGACCCAGTACTTC.

The rearrangement joins TRBV18 to TRBJ1-1; the D gene is possibly TRBD1 (6 bases). V was clipped by 4 bases and J by 1 base, with 16 bases between them. This CDR3 comprises 16 residues. Germline values: CDR1 KGHSH, CDR2 LQKENI. In DNA form, the CDR3 reads TGTGCCAGCTCACGACAACAGGGTCTGGGGAACACTGAAGCTTTCTTT. Translated, it gives CASSRQQGLGNTEAFF.